In its sample, the clone carrying this T cell receptor (beta chain) was seen a few times. The sample comes from a study of T cells after yellow fever vaccination. One entry per CDR3 protein, called by TCRdb with MiXCR from the 5' RACE reads. The table shows some 320,000 distinct CDR3 sequences, with approximately 4% occurring only once. This receptor was taken from a man between 18 and 35 years old who received the YFV17D yellow fever vaccine. The specimen comprised PBMCs, sampled 5 days after the yellow fever booster vaccination.

CDR3 in amino acids: CASSIEEGADTQYF. The CDR3 DNA reads as TGTGCCAGTAGTATCGAGGAGGGGGCAGATACGCAGTATTTT. V gene TRBV19 combines with J gene TRBJ2-3, with D tentatively TRBD1 or TRBD2 (6 bases each). Trimming stripped 3 bases from V and 4 bases from J, with 11 bases between. This CDR3 is 14 amino acids long. The germline gives CDR1 LNHDA, CDR2 SQIVND (reference sequence).